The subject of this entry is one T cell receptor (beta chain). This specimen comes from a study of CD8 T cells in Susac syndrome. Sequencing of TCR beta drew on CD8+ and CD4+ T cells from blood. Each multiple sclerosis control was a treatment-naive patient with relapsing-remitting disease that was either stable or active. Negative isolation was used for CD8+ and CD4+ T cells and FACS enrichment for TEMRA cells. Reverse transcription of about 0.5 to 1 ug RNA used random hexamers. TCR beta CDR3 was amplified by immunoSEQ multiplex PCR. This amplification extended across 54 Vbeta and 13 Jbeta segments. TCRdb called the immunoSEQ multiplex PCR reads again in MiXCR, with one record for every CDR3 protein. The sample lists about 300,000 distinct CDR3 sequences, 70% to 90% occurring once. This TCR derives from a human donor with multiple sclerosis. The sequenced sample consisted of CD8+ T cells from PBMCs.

The CDR3 loop is CASSLGTSGASTDTQYF. In DNA, the CDR3 is TGTGCCAGCAGTCTGGGGACTAGCGGAGCTAGCACAGATACGCAGTATTTT. The chain has TRBV12-3 or TRBV12-4 and TRBJ2-3; 11 nucleotides align to TRBD2. The CDR3 has 17 amino acids. Unmatched junction bases numbered 7, after V lost 5 bases and J lost 0 bases.